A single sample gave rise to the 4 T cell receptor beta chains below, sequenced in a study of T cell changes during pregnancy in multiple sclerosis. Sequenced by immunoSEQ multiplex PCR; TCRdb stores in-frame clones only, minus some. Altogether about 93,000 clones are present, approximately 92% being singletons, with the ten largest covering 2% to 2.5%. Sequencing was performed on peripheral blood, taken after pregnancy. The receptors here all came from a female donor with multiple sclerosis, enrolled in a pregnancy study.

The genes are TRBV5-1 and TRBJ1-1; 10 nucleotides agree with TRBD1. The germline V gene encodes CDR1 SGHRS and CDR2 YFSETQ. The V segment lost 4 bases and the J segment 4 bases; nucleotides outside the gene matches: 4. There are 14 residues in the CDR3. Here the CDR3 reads CASSLTGGITEAFF. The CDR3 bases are TGCGCCAGCAGCCTGACAGGGGGCATCACTGAAGCTTTCTTT.

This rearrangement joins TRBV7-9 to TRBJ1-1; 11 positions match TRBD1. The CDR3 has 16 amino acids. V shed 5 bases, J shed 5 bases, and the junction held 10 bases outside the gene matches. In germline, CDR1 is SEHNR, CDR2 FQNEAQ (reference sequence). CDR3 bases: TGTGCCAGCAGCCTCTGGACAGGGGGCTTCGAGACTGAAGCTTTCTTT. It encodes CASSLWTGGFETEAFF.

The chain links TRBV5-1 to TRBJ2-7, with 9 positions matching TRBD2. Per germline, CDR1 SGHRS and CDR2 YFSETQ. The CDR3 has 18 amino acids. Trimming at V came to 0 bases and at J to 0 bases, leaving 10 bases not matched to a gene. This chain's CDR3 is CASSLEGGGRVSSYEQYF. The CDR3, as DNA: TGCGCCAGCAGCTTGGAAGGCGGCGGGAGGGTCAGCTCCTACGAGCAGTACTTC.

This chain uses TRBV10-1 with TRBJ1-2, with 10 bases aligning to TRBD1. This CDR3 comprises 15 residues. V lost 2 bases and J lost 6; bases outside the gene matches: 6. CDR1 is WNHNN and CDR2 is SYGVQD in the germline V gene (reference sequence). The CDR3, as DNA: TGCGCCAGCAGTGAGGGGACAGGGGTTGGGAATGGCTACACCTTC. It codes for CASSEGTGVGNGYTF.